This T cell receptor (beta chain) was found in a study of tumor-infiltrating lymphocytes in primary liver carcinoma. This CDR3 contains 14 residues. Germline V gene lookup returns CDR1 MNHEY and CDR2 SVGAGI. Co-extracted RNA and DNA came from around 20-30 mg of unsorted bulk tissue. By surgical resection, the patients were treated for their primary liver carcinoma. A constant-region primer primed TCR beta cDNA synthesis from about 550 ng of total RNA. ARM-PCR was slightly modified, and three nested multiplex PCR rounds with it gave rise to the TCR beta libraries. A C-beta reverse primer was combined with TRBV1-TRBV30 forward primers in the first two PCR rounds, and each round had approximately 9 cycles. TCRdb re-called the multiplex PCR reads with MiXCR, one entry per CDR3 protein. Of 75,000 to 80,000 distinct CDR3 sequences in the sample, roughly 72% are singletons; the top ten hold approximately 27%.

This clonotype turned up a few times. A read error may produce the germline difference seen at one junction end. The sequence was obtained from a man in his forties or fifties with primary liver carcinoma and hepatitis B virus infection. The chain carries TRBV6-5 and TRBJ2-3, with a tentative D call TRBD2 (5 bases). Sequencing was done on a sample of tumor-adjacent normal liver tissue. The CDR3 reads CASSLAGGTDTKYF. The CDR3 DNA reads TGTGCCAGCAGTTTGGCCGGAGGCACAGATACGAAGTATTTT.